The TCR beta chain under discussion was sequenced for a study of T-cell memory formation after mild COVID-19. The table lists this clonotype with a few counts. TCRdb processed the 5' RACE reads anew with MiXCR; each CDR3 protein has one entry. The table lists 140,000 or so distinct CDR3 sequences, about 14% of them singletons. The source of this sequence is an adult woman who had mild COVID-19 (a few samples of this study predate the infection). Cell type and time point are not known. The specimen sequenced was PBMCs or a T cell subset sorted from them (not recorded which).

DNA for the CDR3: TGTGCCAGCAGTTACGGGACAGACACTGAAGCTTTCTTT. The encoded protein is CASSYGTDTEAFF. This chain links TRBV7-6 with TRBJ1-1, with TRBD1 matching over 7 bases. V lost 6 bases to trimming and J lost 3 bases; unmatched junction nucleotides: 4. Germline-derived CDR1 and CDR2 are SGHVS and FNYEAQ. CDR3 length: 13 amino acids.